This T cell receptor (beta chain) was profiled in a study of cytomegalovirus exposure and HLA in healthy donors. Study-level background: Around 89 million unique TCRs from HLA-typed donors made up an early data release. Genotyping showed roughly 86% of roughly 390 donors falling in the Caucasian-associated ancestry cluster.

Whole-study findings and limits: The analysis excluded some indistinguishable V segments, including TRBV6-2 and TRBV6-3.

In its sample, this clone was seen once. Its antigen is not identified. The CDR3 extends over 14 amino acids. Germline CDR1 and CDR2: SGHDT and YYEEEE. Trimming removed 4 bases from V and 3 bases from J, with 10 bases in between. Healthy individuals who donated bone marrow served as the donors. Primers: 60 Vbeta forward and 13 Jbeta reverse. Only in-frame clones appear in the TCRdb table, and some are missing; sequencing was by immunoSEQ multiplex PCR. The repertoire holds 150,000 to 200,000 clones, with 80% to 85% as singletons. Sequenced: PBMCs. This rearrangement joins TRBV5-6 to TRBJ2-2; D might be TRBD1 (6 bases). The TCR originated in a woman aged 35 to 49 in good health and CMV-seronegative. The CDR3 region has the DNA TGTGCCAGCAGCCAGTGGGGGCACACCGGGGAGCTGTTTTTT. This translates into CASSQWGHTGELFF.